One and the same sample provided the 31 T cell receptor beta chains below, sequenced in a study of human T cells and chemical hapten exposure. The time point: patch test 2, 6 weeks after DPC sensitization. Treatment in this sample: therapeutic diphenylcyclopropenone sensitization with weekly scalp DPC. TCRdb independently ran MiXCR on the RACE reads; one entry per CDR3 protein. The repertoire holds 350,000 to 400,000 distinct CDR3 sequences, with under 6.5% as singletons. The starting material was whole blood, obtained in connection with sensitization to the hapten diphenylcyclopropenone (DPC). Receptor source: a woman under 30 with alopecia areata. Some clones in this sample may be carry-over from other donors' samples.

This clonotype was detected ten times or more. The gene calls are TRBV4-3 and TRBJ1-1; possibly TRBD1 for D (5 bases). The CDR3 contains 14 residues. The germline gives CDR1 LGHNA, CDR2 YSLEER. V was pared by 0 bases and J by 7 bases, with 12 bases between. The CDR3 DNA sequence: TGCGCCAGCAGCCAAGATTGGAAACAGGATGAAGCTTTCTTT. Translated, it gives CASSQDWKQDEAFF.

The chain joins TRBV28 to TRBJ2-7; D is possibly TRBD2 (5 bases). Trimming took off 7 bases at V and 6 bases at J, with 16 bases between the two ends. The CDR3 is made up of 13 amino acids. Germline-derived CDR1 and CDR2 are MDHEN and SYDVKM. The CDR3 loop is CASTLYMGSEQYF. The CDR3, as DNA: TGTGCCAGCACCCTTTATATGGGGAGCGAGCAGTACTTC.

This clonotype has only a few counts. The chain uses TRBV5-5 and TRBJ2-4; 9 nucleotides line up with TRBD1. From germline, CDR1 is SGHKS and CDR2 YYEKEE (reference sequence). V shed 4 bases, J shed 15 bases, and the junction held 8 bases outside the gene matches. The CDR3 contains 12 residues. CDR3 protein: CASSLGQGRSYF. The CDR3 coding sequence is TGTGCCAGCAGCCTGGGACAGGGTCGATCGTACTTC.

CDR3 DNA: TGCAGTGCTAGCACACTAGCGGGGGACACAGATACGCAGTATTTT. Protein product: CSASTLAGDTDTQYF. The V and J genes are TRBV20-1 and TRBJ2-3, with 11 bases aligning to TRBD2. The CDR3 extends over 15 amino acids. Trimming took 3 bases from V and 2 from J; bases not matched to a gene: 4. Germline loops: CDR1 DFQATT, CDR2 SNEGSKA (reference sequence).

This clonotype has just a few counts. The chain carries TRBV7-2 and TRBJ2-1; the D gene is possibly TRBD2 (6 bases). There are 15 residues in the CDR3. CDR1 SGHTA and CDR2 FQGNSA come from the germline V gene. V lost 1 base to trimming and J lost 7 bases, with 14 bases between them. The CDR3 nucleotides read TGTGCCAGCAGCTTAGGCTTTACCCTAGCGAATGAGCAGTTCTTC. Residues: CASSLGFTLANEQFF.

This clonotype was seen repeatedly, ten times or more. J is TRBJ2-6 and V is TRBV4-3; D remains ambiguous. The CDR3 is 17 amino acids. The V and J ends lost 5 bases and 0 bases respectively, with 14 bases between them. Germline loops: CDR1 LGHNA, CDR2 YSLEER. The CDR3 DNA is TGCGCCAGCAGCAAAATGCTCACCGTCTCTGGGGCCAACGTCCTGACTTTC. Protein sequence: CASSKMLTVSGANVLTF.

This clonotype showed up many times. CDR3 nucleotides: TGTGCCAGCAGCTTACGGGACAGGGCGGACTACAATGAGCAGTTCTTC. Translation: CASSLRDRADYNEQFF. The chain is built from TRBV7-2 and TRBJ2-1; TRBD1 matches 9 bases. There are 16 residues in the CDR3. CDR1 SGHTA and CDR2 FQGNSA come from the germline V gene. V lost 2 bases and J lost 3; bases outside the gene matches: 5.

About this clonotype: This may come from a read error, since a much larger clone is one base off. This CDR3 fails to terminate in the conserved phenylalanine or tryptophan, so it likely reflects a read error. The chain uses TRBV28 and TRBJ1-1; 7 bases agree with TRBD1. The CDR3 runs to 12 residues. J gave up 8 bases and V 7 bases, and 7 bases lay outside the gene matches. Germline lookup yields CDR1 MDHEN and CDR2 SYDVKM. Written as DNA, the CDR3 is TGTGCCAGCATACTAAGGGGACAGGAAGCTTTCATT. Its protein is CASILRGQEAFI.

This clonotype was counted between two and nine times. This sequence joins TRBV20-1 and TRBJ2-7; maybe TRBD2 (6 bases). The germline V and J ends were trimmed by 6 bases and 9 bases, with 15 bases remaining between them. This CDR3 is built from 11 residues. CDR1 is DFQATT and CDR2 is SNEGSKA in the germline V gene (reference sequence). The chain's CDR3 is CSAAGTPGQYF. CDR3 bases: TGCAGTGCGGCCGGGACTCCAGGGCAGTACTTC.

This clonotype came up a few times. This rearrangement joins TRBV6-2 or TRBV6-3 to TRBJ1-5; unclear D gene. The CDR3 contains 12 residues. Between the trimmed V and J ends, which lost 2 bases and 4 bases, there was a span of 3 bases. Germline V gives CDR1 MNHEY, CDR2 SVGEGT. The CDR3 DNA is TGTGCCAGCAGTTACCGAAATCAGCCCCAGCATTTT. It codes for CASSYRNQPQHF.

This clonotype has a handful of counts. The rearrangement uses TRBV4-1 and TRBJ2-3; 9 bases map to TRBD2. The CDR3 is 13 amino acids. Germline V gene lookup returns CDR1 MGHRA and CDR2 YSYEKL. V lost 2 bases, J lost 14 bases, and 8 bases stayed unmatched. CDR3 region: CASSQLSSGEGYF. The CDR3 DNA is TGCGCCAGCAGCCAATTATCTAGCGGGGAGGGGTATTTT.

The sample holds many counts of this clonotype. The rearrangement joins TRBV7-2 to TRBJ1-3; D remains ambiguous. This CDR3 is built from 17 residues. Germline V gives CDR1 SGHTA, CDR2 FQGNSA. The V gene lost 4 bases and the J gene lost 2 bases, with 18 bases spanning the gap. Here the CDR3 reads CASSSRPTRVPGNTIYF. The CDR3, as DNA: TGTGCCAGCAGCTCTCGACCAACTCGCGTACCTGGAAACACCATATATTTT.

This clonotype was recorded many times. This chain uses TRBV3-1 with TRBJ2-3, with unresolved D. Germline V gene sequence: CDR1 LGHDT, CDR2 YNNKEL (reference sequence). This CDR3 contains 11 residues. The V end lost 5 bases, the J end lost 6 bases, and 6 bases lay between the germline ends. The CDR3 sequence: CASSVEDTQYF. CDR3 DNA sequence: TGTGCCAGCAGCGTCGAGGATACGCAGTATTTT.

This clonotype was detected only a few times. The chain carries TRBV6-6 and TRBJ2-2, with a tentative D call TRBD1 (5 bases). Germline V gives CDR1 MNHNY, CDR2 SVGAGI (reference sequence). The CDR3 has 14 residues. The V and J ends lost 4 bases and 6 bases respectively, with 12 bases between them. As DNA, the CDR3 is TGTGCCAGCAGTTTCCGCAGGGTGTCCGGGGAGCTGTTTTTT. This gives the protein CASSFRRVSGELFF.

Ten or more counts support this clonotype. The genes are TRBV11-2 and TRBJ2-3, with D unclear. The V gene lost 10 bases and the J gene lost 3 bases, with 11 bases spanning the gap. The CDR3 is made up of 12 amino acids. The V gene's germline CDR1 is SGHAT and CDR2 FQNNGV. This CDR3 reads CATTLVTDTQYF. CDR3 nucleotides: TGTGCCACCACCCTAGTAACAGATACGCAGTATTTT.

This clonotype was seen a handful of times. The chain uses TRBV6-5 and TRBJ2-7; the match to TRBD1 covers 12 bases. CDR3 length: 15 residues. The junction had 4 bases not matched to a gene; V was cut back by 0 bases and J by 7 bases. From germline, CDR1 is MNHEY and CDR2 SVGAGI. CDR3 in DNA: TGTGCCAGCAGTTACTCGCGGGACAGGGGGCGAGAGCAGTACTTC. It translates to CASSYSRDRGREQYF.

This clonotype was counted ten times or more. The chain has TRBV7-2 and TRBJ1-2; 11 bases are a match to TRBD1. Unmatched junction bases numbered 5, after V lost 0 bases and J lost 5 bases. The CDR3 totals 16 residues. CDR1 and CDR2 from the germline V gene are SGHTA and FQGNSA. The CDR3 reads CASSLAPDRGRYGYTF. The CDR3 DNA reads as TGTGCCAGCAGCTTAGCCCCGGACAGGGGGCGGTATGGCTACACCTTC.

This clonotype was observed many times. Here the CDR3 reads CASSSTGTGEPQHF. CDR3 coding DNA: TGTGCCAGCAGCTCTACGGGGACAGGGGAGCCCCAGCATTTT. The genes are TRBV7-9 and TRBJ1-5, with TRBD1 matching over 10 bases. From germline, CDR1 is SEHNR and CDR2 FQNEAQ (reference sequence). Trimming took 4 bases from V and 8 from J; bases not matched to a gene: 5. The CDR3 is 14 residues long.

This clonotype was seen repeatedly, ten times or more. V usage is TRBV6-5 and J usage is TRBJ1-2, with D tentatively TRBD1 (6 bases). Germline CDR1 is MNHEY and CDR2 is SVGAGI. CDR3 length equals 15 residues. V was clipped by 2 bases and J by 4 bases, with 14 bases between them. CDR3 sequence (DNA): TGTGCCAGCAGTTACGGAGGGGGGACAAGCTATGGCTACACCTTC. This codes for CASSYGGGTSYGYTF.

This clonotype has at least ten counts. The rearrangement uses TRBV12-3 or TRBV12-4 and TRBJ1-2, with TRBD1 matching 7 bases. The length of the CDR3 is 14 residues. Trimming at V came to 6 bases and at J to 4 bases, leaving 8 bases not matched to a gene. Here the CDR3 reads CASSHRTGGYGYTF. In nucleotides, the CDR3 is TGTGCCAGCAGCCATAGGACAGGCGGCTATGGCTACACCTTC.

In its sample, this clonotype was seen many times. V and J are TRBV20-1 and TRBJ2-5, with 8 bases lining up with TRBD1. Per germline, CDR1 DFQATT and CDR2 SNEGSKA (reference sequence). With 3 bases clipped from V and 0 bases from J, the junction kept 9 bases outside the gene matches. The CDR3 is made up of 16 amino acids. DNA of the CDR3: TGCAGTGCTAGGGGGGGACAGGTACCCTACCAAGAGACCCAGTACTTC. It is translated as CSARGGQVPYQETQYF.

The CDR3 DNA reads TGTGCCAGCAGTCTTGCTAGCGGGGCAAGCTCCTACGAGCAGTACTTC. This translates into CASSLASGASSYEQYF. J is TRBJ2-7 and V is TRBV28, with 9 bases that match TRBD2. CDR3 length: 16 residues. V gave up 5 bases and J gave up 0 bases; unmatched junction bases: 8. In germline, CDR1 is MDHEN, CDR2 SYDVKM.

The chain carries TRBV14 and TRBJ2-1; D is perhaps TRBD1 (6 bases). V lost 4 bases and J lost 4, with 23 bases in between. This CDR3 spans 18 amino acids. Germline values: CDR1 SGHDN, CDR2 FVKESK. The DNA for the CDR3 is TGTGCCAGCAGCCCCCGGGACACGCGAATCCCCATATACAATGAGCAGTTCTTC. It encodes CASSPRDTRIPIYNEQFF.

This clonotype was detected ten times or more. This rearrangement joins TRBV7-9 to TRBJ2-1, with 11 nucleotides matching TRBD2. This CDR3 spans 13 amino acids. Germline V gene lookup returns CDR1 SEHNR and CDR2 FQNEAQ (reference sequence). V dropped 1 base and J dropped 10; count of bases not matched to a gene: 0. As DNA, the CDR3 is TGTGCCAGCAGCTTAGGACTAGCGGGGGAGCAGTTCTTC. This gives the protein CASSLGLAGEQFF.

This clonotype was seen many times. The DNA for the CDR3 is TGTGCCATCAGTGAGTCGTCGGGGCAGGGGGCCTCCCTTATAGGCTACACCTTC. Its translation is CAISESSGQGASLIGYTF. The rearrangement links TRBV10-3 to TRBJ1-2; TRBD1 matches at 8 bases. The V and J ends lost 0 bases and 8 bases, in that order; junction bases with no gene match: 17. The CDR3 has 18 amino acids. Germline V gene sequence: CDR1 ENHRY, CDR2 SYGVKD.

This clonotype was observed at least ten times. This chain uses TRBV20-1 with TRBJ1-1, with a tentative D call TRBD1 (5 bases). This CDR3 spans 14 amino acids. The V gene's germline CDR1 is DFQATT and CDR2 SNEGSKA (reference sequence). The V end was cut by 1 base, the J end by 0 bases, with 9 bases between. CDR3 residues: CSARGQRMNTEAFF. The CDR3 DNA sequence: TGCAGTGCTAGAGGACAGCGTATGAACACTGAAGCTTTCTTT.

Only a few counts were recorded for this clonotype. The gene calls are TRBV12-3 or TRBV12-4 and TRBJ2-2; D is perhaps TRBD1 (5 bases). V dropped 6 bases and J dropped 0 bases, with 23 bases sitting between them. The CDR3 covers 19 residues. The CDR3 DNA follows: TGTGCCAGCAGGAGCCCCCTGGGGTTACAGGAACCGAACACCGGGGAGCTGTTTTTT. It yields the protein CASRSPLGLQEPNTGELFF.

The V and J genes are TRBV5-1 and TRBJ1-6, with no clear D. There are 16 residues in the CDR3. V lost 0 bases and J 6 bases, leaving 13 bases between the germline ends. CDR1 and CDR2 from the germline V gene are SGHRS and YFSETQ. The CDR3 spells CASSLESISGNSPLHF. CDR3 bases: TGCGCCAGCAGCTTGGAAAGCATCTCGGGTAATTCACCCCTCCACTTT. The full variable domain, in which reference TRBV5-1 and TRBJ1-6 provide the parts outside the CDR3, is KAGVTQTPRYLIKTRGQQVTLSCSPISGHRSVSWYQQTPGQGLQFLFEYFSETQRNKGNFPGRFSGRQFSNSRSEMNVSTLELGDSALYLCASSLESISGNSPLHFGNGTRLTVT.

The rearrangement uses TRBV28 and TRBJ2-7, with D tentatively TRBD2 (7 bases). The CDR3 totals 16 residues. V was pared by 7 bases and J by 1 base, with 20 bases between. CDR1 MDHEN and CDR2 SYDVKM come from the germline V gene. CDR3 amino acids: CASTSTGGRSSYEQYF. The CDR3 DNA reads TGTGCCAGCACCTCGACCGGGGGGCGATCTTCCTACGAGCAGTACTTC. Full variable domain (missing parts from reference TRBV28 and TRBJ2-7): DVKVTQSSRYLVKRTGEKVFLECVQDMDHENMFWYRQDPGLGLRLIYFSYDVKMKEKGDIPEGYSVSREKKERFSLILESASTNQTSMYLCASTSTGGRSSYEQYFGPGTRLTVT.

This sequence joins TRBV5-4 and TRBJ2-7, with D tentatively TRBD1 or TRBD2 (5 bases each). V shed 3 bases and J shed 9 bases, with 22 bases lying between them. The germline V gene has CDR1 SGHNT and CDR2 YYREEE (reference sequence). This CDR3 has 15 residues. This CDR3 reads CASSSPGTDANLQYF. The DNA of the CDR3 is TGTGCCAGCAGCTCTCCCGGGACGGATGCTAATTTGCAGTACTTC.

This clonotype was observed at least ten times. The CDR3 coding sequence is TGCAGCGTTGATGAGGGCAAACCCGACGGCTACACCTTC. Encoded protein: CSVDEGKPDGYTF. The rearrangement joins TRBV29-1 to TRBJ1-2; D not resolved. Trimming took off 3 bases at V and 8 bases at J, with 16 bases between the two ends. CDR3 length equals 13 residues. The germline CDR1 and CDR2 sequences are SQVTM and ANQGSEA.